The entry that follows covers one T cell receptor beta chain sequence. This clonotype was seen ten or more times. Its antigen target is currently unknown. No much larger clonotype is one base removed from it; base qualities were not supplied. Reading the germline V gene (reference sequence) gives CDR1 DFQATT and CDR2 SNEGSKA. Unmatched junction bases come to 4, with V trimmed by 6 bases and J by 2 bases. The CDR3 starts with the cysteine, ends with the phenylalanine, and has 12 residues. The CDR3 DNA has 36 bases and is translated from base 1. This specimen belongs to a study of early T cells in non-severe SARS-CoV-2 infection (dated by TCRdb to the early 2020s). About the study as a whole: Bulk RNA from unsorted whole blood was used for TCR sequencing, so alpha and beta chains could not be paired.

A case-control design nested within a healthcare worker cohort in London, UK, was used, with weekly nasopharyngeal swab PCR tests and blood sampling performed. Healthcare workers were recruited between 23 and 31 March 2020, during the week of the UK lockdown, and were followed weekly for up to roughly 15 weeks. Library method: 5' RACE. Instrument on record: NextSeq 500. Unique molecular identifiers were attached to individual cDNA molecules in the TCR library protocol so that sequencing error and PCR bias could be corrected. TCR alpha and beta chains were both sequenced, and the abundances of alpha and beta sequences in each sample were closely correlated with each other. On the authors' methods: V gene, J gene and CDR3 annotation of TCR sequences was performed with Decombinator V4. Expanded TCRs were defined as changing significantly between any two time points under a Poisson model with p below 0.0001. TCR abundances were normalised to the total number of TCRs sequenced per sample and were expressed as counts per million. TRAV1-2 paired with TRAJ12, TRAJ20 or TRAJ33 defined MAIT TCRs, while TRAV10 paired with TRAJ18 defined iNKT TCRs. A search of VDJdb, accessed on 1 November 2021, was run for TCRs annotated to CMV, EBV and SARS-CoV-2, with TCRs annotated for multiple antigens excluded. TCRdb ran its own pipeline on the public reads, namely fastp trimming at Q25 and MiXCR clone calling, and kept in-frame beta chains. For every CDR3 protein sequence, its rows merge into one entry that carries the most common genes and DNA. The V and J calls come from TCRdb's annotation, not from the publication. Present in this sample are 65,000 to 90,000 distinct CDR3 sequences, approximately 13% of which were seen just once. About 6.5% of the sample belongs to the ten largest clones.

Broader findings and caveats from the paper: VDJdb matching was skewed toward anti-spike CD8 responses and likely underestimated virus-specific expansions by missing private and CD4 specificities.

The rearrangement joined TRBV20-1 to TRBJ2-7, with TRBD1 identical over 7 junction bases. Sequencing was performed on whole blood. The TCR sequence derives from an adult who was a healthcare worker with PCR-confirmed SARS-CoV-2 infection or an uninfected control (not recorded which). Read as DNA, the sequence is TGCAGTGCCAGGGACAGCCCCTACGAGCAGTACTTC. It translates to CSARDSPYEQYF.